This paragraph reports one TCR beta chain. The record originates from a study of response to subunit inactivated influenza vaccine. CDR1 DFQATT and CDR2 SNEGSKA come from the germline V gene (reference sequence). This CDR3 has 14 residues. Each CDR3 protein gets one entry after TCRdb re-called the RT-PCR reads with MiXCR. Of 180,000 or so distinct CDR3 sequences in the sample, 12% were seen once. The same sample was also studied in work on T cells expressing NK-cell markers. This second report adds: UMIs were included in TCR beta cDNA generated by 5'RACE template switching. Eight donors were sequenced, of whom seven were HCMV-seropositive, while the remaining one was HCMV-seronegative.

V is TRBV20-1 and J is TRBJ2-1; 10 bases align to TRBD2. The sequence was obtained from a man aged 50 or older who received an inactivated influenza vaccine. Sample: CD8+ T cells sorted from PBMCs, taken 11 to 12 days after vaccination. The CDR3 reads CRAGGPPTYNEQFF. CDR3 coding DNA: TGCAGAGCGGGAGGGCCCCCAACCTACAATGAGCAGTTCTTC.